This TCR beta chain was retrieved from a study of CD8 T cells in ankylosing spondylitis. Germline values: CDR1 SGHTA, CDR2 FQGTGA. V lost 5 bases and J 0 bases, leaving 8 bases between the germline ends. The CDR3 is made up of 14 amino acids. The table lists this clonotype with a few counts. Its antigen is unknown. TCRdb re-derived calls from the 5' RACE reads in MiXCR, one entry per CDR3 protein. The top ten hold around 30% of the sample, which has approximately 260,000 distinct CDR3 sequences, over 15% seen once. Study results and limitations: There was reportedly significant enrichment of clones that were disease-linked in matched ankylosing spondylitis synovial fluid.

This chain uses TRBV7-3 with TRBJ2-1; D remains unclear. The TCR originated in a male donor with ankylosing spondylitis or in good health (not recorded which). Specimen: blood, either unsorted or a sorted T cell fraction (not recorded which). Here the CDR3 reads CASSPDASYNEQFF. CDR3 in DNA: TGTGCCAGCAGCCCCGATGCCTCCTACAATGAGCAGTTCTTC.